Below are 19 T cell receptor beta chains sequenced from a single sample in a study of response to subunit inactivated influenza vaccine. TCRdb redid the calling of the RT-PCR reads with MiXCR, one entry per CDR3 protein. The table includes 500,000 to 600,000 distinct CDR3 sequences, 10% to 15% detected once. The sample in question was PBMCs from blood, obtained more than 35 days after vaccination. The receptor source for this set is a man aged 45-60 years who received an inactivated influenza vaccine.

The sample holds many counts of this clonotype. The chain recombines TRBV12-3 or TRBV12-4 with TRBJ2-1; 7 bases are a match to TRBD1. J was trimmed by 9 bases and V by 5 bases; bases with no gene match: 13. This CDR3 comprises 15 residues. The CDR3 loop is CASSPLDRDPSEQFF. CDR3 in DNA: TGTGCCAGCAGTCCGTTAGACAGGGACCCGAGTGAGCAGTTCTTC.

The V gene is TRBV2, the J gene TRBJ2-1; D remains unclear. The germline CDR1 and CDR2 sequences are SNHLY and FYNNEI. V dropped 6 bases and J dropped 2 bases, with 14 bases sitting between them. This CDR3 is built from 15 residues. The CDR3 nucleotides are TGTGCCAGCAGCCGGGCCAGTGATGCCTACAATGAGCAGTTCTTC. Amino acid sequence: CASSRASDAYNEQFF.

The gene calls are TRBV4-3 and TRBJ1-4; no clear D. V was cut by 0 bases and J by 5 bases, with 4 bases left in between. Germline assignment: CDR1 LGHNA and CDR2 YSLEER. This CDR3 contains 13 residues. The CDR3 loop reads CASSQDRNEKLFF. CDR3 DNA: TGCGCCAGCAGCCAAGACAGGAATGAAAAACTGTTTTTT.

This chain's CDR3 is CASSGTGSAKNIQYF. CDR3 DNA sequence: TGTGCCAGCAGTGGGACAGGGTCAGCCAAAAACATTCAGTACTTC. The gene calls are TRBV2 and TRBJ2-4; 8 bases align to TRBD1. From germline, CDR1 is SNHLY and CDR2 FYNNEI. The CDR3 has 15 residues. V lost 4 bases, J lost 0 bases, and 2 bases stayed unmatched.

This clonotype was counted at least ten times. The genes are TRBV7-9 and TRBJ2-7; D could derive from TRBD1 or TRBD2 (5 bases each). The CDR3 extends over 15 amino acids. With 5 bases removed from V and 2 bases from J, the gap between germline ends came to 16 bases. Germline CDR1 and CDR2: SEHNR and FQNEAQ (reference sequence). The CDR3, as DNA: TGTGCCAGCAGCGATAGGGGAGTCCTGGCCTACGAGCAGTACTTC. Translation gives CASSDRGVLAYEQYF.

The genes are TRBV6-1 and TRBJ1-3; 8 nucleotides align to TRBD1. The CDR3 totals 17 residues. After removal of 4 bases from V and 0 bases from J, the junction contained 8 bases not matched to a gene. The germline V gene has CDR1 MNHNS and CDR2 SASEGT. CDR3 region: CASSGDRGYNSGNTIYF. DNA for the CDR3: TGTGCCAGCAGTGGAGACAGGGGCTACAACTCTGGAAACACCATATATTTT.

The J gene is TRBJ1-4, the V gene TRBV12-1. TRBV12-1 is a documented pseudogene. The CDR3 extends over 14 amino acids. CDR3 sequence: CASRPASTNEKLFF. The CDR3, as DNA: TGTGCCAGCAGGCCAGCATCAACTAATGAAAAACTGTTTTTT.

This clonotype was observed a few times. The V and J genes are TRBV29-1 and TRBJ2-1, with 14 bases lining up with TRBD2. The germline CDR1 and CDR2 sequences are SQVTM and ANQGSEA. The CDR3 runs 17 residues. V lost 5 bases, J lost 7 bases, and 13 bases stayed unmatched. The CDR3 region has the DNA TGCAGCGTTACCCCCTCGGGACTAGCGGGAGCGAGGAATGAGCAGTTCTTC. Translation gives CSVTPSGLAGARNEQFF.

This clonotype has only a few counts. The rearrangement links TRBV6-2 or TRBV6-3 to TRBJ1-5; TRBD1 is a possible D gene (5 bases). Trimming pared 2 bases from V and 0 bases from J, leaving 14 bases between. Germline CDR1 reads MNHEY; CDR2 reads SVGEGT. The CDR3 covers 17 residues. CDR3: CASSYIPGHYSNQPQHF. In nucleotides, the CDR3 is TGTGCCAGCAGTTACATTCCCGGACATTATAGCAATCAGCCCCAGCATTTT.

This clonotype was counted ten times or more. The V call is TRBV9, the J call TRBJ2-3; perhaps D is TRBD1 or TRBD2 (5 bases each). This CDR3 contains 14 residues. Germline values: CDR1 SGDLS, CDR2 YYNGEE. V gave up 3 bases and J gave up 4 bases, with 12 bases separating them. In DNA form, the CDR3 reads TGTGCCAGCAGCGGTCGGGACGGCCCAGATACGCAGTATTTT. Encoded protein: CASSGRDGPDTQYF.

This clonotype came up a few times. This chain connects TRBV27 to TRBJ1-1; maybe TRBD1 (6 bases). Germline V gives CDR1 MNHEY, CDR2 SMNVEV (reference sequence). The CDR3 is made up of 13 amino acids. V was trimmed by 5 bases and J by 5 bases, leaving 12 bases between them. As DNA, the CDR3 is TGTGCCAGCAGTCTCAGACAGGCAACTGAAGCTTTCTTT. Its protein is CASSLRQATEAFF.

This clonotype has a count of ten or more. The rearrangement uses TRBV29-1 and TRBJ2-3; D remains ambiguous. The CDR3 has 12 amino acids. V dropped 3 bases and J dropped 0 bases, with 4 bases sitting between them. Germline V gene lookup returns CDR1 SQVTM and CDR2 ANQGSEA. CDR3 amino acids: CSVEGSTDTQYF. CDR3 sequence (DNA): TGCAGCGTTGAGGGGAGCACAGATACGCAGTATTTT.

This chain uses TRBV24-1 with TRBJ2-7, with TRBD1 matching over 9 bases. Germline values: CDR1 KGHDR, CDR2 SFDVKD. The V gene end was trimmed by 3 bases and the J gene end by 6 bases; junction bases not matched to a gene: 2. The CDR3 spans 13 residues. The CDR3 reads CATSDPGQGEQYF. For the CDR3, the DNA is TGTGCCACCAGTGATCCGGGACAGGGCGAGCAGTACTTC.

This clonotype was seen ten or more times. This chain links TRBV5-1 with TRBJ2-3, with D maybe TRBD1 (6 bases). V shed 4 bases and J shed 0 bases, with 12 bases lying between them. The CDR3 is 15 amino acids. The germline CDR1 and CDR2 sequences are SGHRS and YFSETQ. CDR3 sequence: CASSQHRDSTDTQYF. CDR3 DNA: TGCGCCAGCAGCCAGCACAGGGATAGCACAGATACGCAGTATTTT.

This clonotype was seen a few times. This chain connects TRBV6-2 or TRBV6-3 to TRBJ2-7, with D unresolved. Germline-derived CDR1 and CDR2 are MNHEY and SVGEGT. CDR3 length equals 14 residues. Between the trimmed V and J ends, which lost 2 bases and 3 bases, there was a span of 11 bases. The CDR3 DNA sequence: TGTGCCAGCAGTTACGACTTGATAAGCTACGAGCAGTACTTC. Translation gives CASSYDLISYEQYF.

This clonotype has at least ten counts. The gene calls are TRBV5-1 and TRBJ2-5; 8 bases are a match to TRBD2. V dropped 5 bases and J dropped 2; count of bases not matched to a gene: 11. Germline assignment: CDR1 SGHRS and CDR2 YFSETQ. CDR3 length: 16 amino acids. The CDR3 DNA follows: TGCGCCAGCAGGCCTACTCGAGCGGGAGTTCAAGAGACCCAGTACTTC. Amino acid sequence: CASRPTRAGVQETQYF.

This clonotype was seen many times. The V call is TRBV5-1, the J call TRBJ2-1; TRBD1 matches 7 bases. Germline V gene lookup returns CDR1 SGHRS and CDR2 YFSETQ. Trimming removed 5 bases from V and 4 bases from J; junction bases left unmatched: 3. There are 13 residues in the CDR3. The CDR3 loop is CASRGTEYNEQFF. The CDR3 bases are TGCGCCAGCAGAGGGACAGAATACAATGAGCAGTTCTTC.

V gene TRBV5-1 combines with J gene TRBJ2-3; 9 bases align to TRBD2. The V and J ends lost 0 bases and 2 bases, in that order; junction bases with no gene match: 4. CDR1 and CDR2 (germline): SGHRS, YFSETQ. This CDR3 comprises 16 residues. CDR3 in DNA: TGCGCCAGCAGCTTGGAGGCTAGCGGGACCACAGATACGCAGTATTTT. The encoded protein is CASSLEASGTTDTQYF.

The chain carries TRBV20-1 and TRBJ2-3; 8 bases are a match to TRBD1. Trimming at V came to 3 bases and at J to 0 bases, leaving 5 bases not matched to a gene. The CDR3 loop spans 15 amino acids. The V gene's germline CDR1 is DFQATT and CDR2 SNEGSKA (reference sequence). CDR3 nucleotide sequence: TGCAGTGCTAGGTCGGACAGGGTGAGCACAGATACGCAGTATTTT. As protein: CSARSDRVSTDTQYF.